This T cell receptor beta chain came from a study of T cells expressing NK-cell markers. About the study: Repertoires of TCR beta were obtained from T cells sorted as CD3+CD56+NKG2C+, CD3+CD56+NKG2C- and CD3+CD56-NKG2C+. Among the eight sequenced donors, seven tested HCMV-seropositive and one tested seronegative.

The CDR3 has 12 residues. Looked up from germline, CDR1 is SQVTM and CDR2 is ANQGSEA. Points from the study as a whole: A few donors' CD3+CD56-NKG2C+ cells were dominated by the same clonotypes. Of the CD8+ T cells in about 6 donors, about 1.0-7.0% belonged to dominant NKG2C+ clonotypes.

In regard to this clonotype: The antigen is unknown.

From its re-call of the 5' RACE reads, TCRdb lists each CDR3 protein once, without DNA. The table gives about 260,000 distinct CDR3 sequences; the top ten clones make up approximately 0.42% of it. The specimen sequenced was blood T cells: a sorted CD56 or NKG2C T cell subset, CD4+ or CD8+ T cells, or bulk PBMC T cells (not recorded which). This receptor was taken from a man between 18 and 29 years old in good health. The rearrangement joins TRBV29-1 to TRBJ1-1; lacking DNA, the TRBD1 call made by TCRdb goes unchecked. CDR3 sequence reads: CSVDRGHTEAFF.